The sequence of this TCR beta chain was determined in a study of shared clonotypes between healthy human individuals. Trimming took 0 bases from V and 5 from J; bases not matched to a gene: 2. Germline loops: CDR1 SGHRS, CDR2 YFSETQ. The CDR3 is 14 residues long. The protocol was immunoSEQ multiplex PCR, while the TCRdb copy is restricted to in-frame clones and leaves out a portion. The sample has hundreds of thousands of clones; around three quarters are singletons. Genomic DNA for unsorted samples was obtained from 97 million or so PBMCs. The receptor was derived from a woman in her thirties or forties in good health. Some clones in this sample may be carry-over from other donors' samples. Sequenced input: PBMCs. The chain employs TRBV5-1 and TRBJ2-1, with 7 bases aligning to TRBD2. The CDR3 coding sequence is TGCGCCAGCAGCTTGGTGGCGGGGGACAATGAGCAGTTCTTC. It translates to CASSLVAGDNEQFF.